This TCR beta chain was documented in a study of tissue T cells after allogeneic stem cell transplantation (dated by TCRdb to 2021 to 2024). At the level of the whole study: The study profiled TCR beta repertoires across many tissues from research autopsies of patients with and without GVHD, plus mouse models of GVHD. The human arm was conducted as a prospective observational study, and neither blinding nor randomization was performed.

General findings and caveats noted by the study authors: Within patients, how anatomically similar tissues were was a major factor shaping TCR repertoire composition, regardless of disease or transplant status. Blood and spleen T cells captured only a limited portion of the TCR repertoire detected in tissues, in both patients and mice. The patient cohort was small and varied clinically, and sampling depth was recognized as a limitation. Only a few T cell clones appeared in more than one patient, yet motif-based clustering showed tissue-specific repertoire signatures that were shared between patients. Which tissue TCRs were alloreactive or antigen-specific was not determined in the study, and some of the clones might have been host cells that persisted.

The germline V gene (reference sequence) sets CDR1 to KGHPV and CDR2 to FQNQEV. V gives up 0 bases and J gives up 7 bases, and the segment between their germline ends measures 6 bases. From the cysteine up to the phenylalanine, the CDR3 has a length of 13 residues. Shown are 36 bases from within the CDR3, in frame from base 1. About this clone: The target of this receptor is not known. The receptor originates from a mouse, and its gene names and germline sequences are accordingly murine. Read sequence stops 1 residue before the CDR3 end, and the germline J gene provides the missing end.

The time point label, as the study defines it: mouse harvest day 7 after allogeneic transplant. Each mouse graft, delivered by tail vein injection, combined 10^6 splenic CD5+ T cells with 10^7 T-cell-depleted bone marrow cells. To model GVHD in mice, a major MHC-mismatch B6 (H2b) into BALB/c (H2d) model was used, and tissues were profiled at day 7 or 14. On day 7 or 14 post-transplant, mouse tissues and retro-orbital blood were harvested with separate sterile tools for each animal, and livers were flushed before harvest. Before genomic DNA was isolated with the DNeasy Blood & Tissue Kit, mouse tissues were minced with razor blades in buffered saline. Libraries were built with the immunoSEQ multiplex PCR assay. TCRbeta CDR3 sequencing was done by Adaptive Biotechnologies at survey depth, reporting CDR3 sequences, V/J genes, productive frequency and template counts. Amplification of TCR beta CDR3 regions started from genomic DNA instead of RNA. From the authors' description of their analysis: Jensen-Shannon divergence served to quantify pairwise repertoire overlap between tissues, with 0 meaning identical and 1 meaning complete divergence. Tissues were clustered by single-linkage agglomerative hierarchical clustering of pairwise JSD values and displayed as dendrograms. All patient samples were analyzed with GLIPH2 using simulation_depth 1000, kmer_min_depth 3 and cdr3_length_cutoff 8, and only groups containing more than two unique CDR3s were kept. In a standardized tissue-overlap score, Jaccard GLIPH-group overlap across patients was extrapolated to a standard repertoire size of 1000 clones. Linear mixed-effect models, with tissue as a fixed effect and individual as a random effect, were used to test how diversity related to clinical or experimental variables. The clones in this table, taken by TCRdb from immuneACCESS, are in-frame only. Not every clone is retained; where verified, under half of the shortfall comes from an unresolved V gene, and the cause of the rest is unknown. V, J and clone size are those of that table, while D and trimming were read from the DNA. Recorded for this sample are roughly 7,700 clones; nearly 45% of them occurred a single time. The ten largest clones take up about 2.3% of the sample.

The sequence joins TRBV26 to TRBJ1-4, with the identity of the D gene unclear. The clonotype originates from a female BALB/c mouse given C57BL/6 T cells with graft-versus-host disease after an allogeneic hematopoietic cell transplant. Source material: skin. CDR3 DNA (partial): TGTGCCAGCAGTCTGTCAGGGAGCGAAAGATTATTT. Translated, it gives CASSLSGSERLF. The full CDR3 sequence reads CASSLSGSERLFF.